This T cell receptor (beta chain) was retrieved from a study of identical twins. V lost 7 bases to trimming and J lost 5 bases; unmatched junction nucleotides: 16. Looked up from germline, CDR1 is DFQATT and CDR2 is SNEGSKA (reference sequence). The CDR3 length is 17 residues. On this clonotype itself: Its specificity is unknown.

MiXCR, run by TCRdb on the 5' RACE reads, gives a single entry per CDR3 protein. The profile shows roughly 1,500,000 distinct CDR3 sequences, under 35% of them singletons. Study observations and caveats: Where out-of-frame alpha sequences were twin-shared, they showed excess low generation probability. Abundant beta clonotypes from cord blood had fewer insertions, unlike memory repertoires, which showed none.

Material for sequencing was cord blood. The TCR comes from a newborn girl in good health. The chain couples TRBV20-1 to TRBJ2-1; TRBD2 agrees at 11 bases. The CDR3 sequence is CSVSRRRLAGPNNEQFF. Here the CDR3 DNA reads TGCAGTGTTAGTCGGCGACGACTAGCGGGGCCGAACAATGAGCAGTTCTTC.